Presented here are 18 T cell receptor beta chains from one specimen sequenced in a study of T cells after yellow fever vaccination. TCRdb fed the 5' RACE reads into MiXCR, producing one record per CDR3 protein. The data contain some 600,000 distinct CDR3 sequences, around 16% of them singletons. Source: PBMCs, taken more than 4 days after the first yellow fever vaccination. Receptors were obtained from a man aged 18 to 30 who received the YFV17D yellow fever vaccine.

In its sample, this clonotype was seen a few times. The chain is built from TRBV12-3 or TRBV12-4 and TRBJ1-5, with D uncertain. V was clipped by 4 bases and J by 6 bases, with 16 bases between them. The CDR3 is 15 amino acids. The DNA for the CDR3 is TGTGCCAGCAGTTCCCGTCCCGGATGGGCTCAGCCCCAGCATTTT. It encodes CASSSRPGWAQPQHF.

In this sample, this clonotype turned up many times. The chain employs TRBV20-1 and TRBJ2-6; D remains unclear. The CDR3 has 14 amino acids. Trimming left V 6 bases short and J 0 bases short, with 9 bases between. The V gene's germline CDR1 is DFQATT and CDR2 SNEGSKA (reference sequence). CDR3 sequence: CSAPETSGANVLTF. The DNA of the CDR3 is TGCAGTGCCCCAGAGACCTCTGGGGCCAACGTCCTGACTTTC.

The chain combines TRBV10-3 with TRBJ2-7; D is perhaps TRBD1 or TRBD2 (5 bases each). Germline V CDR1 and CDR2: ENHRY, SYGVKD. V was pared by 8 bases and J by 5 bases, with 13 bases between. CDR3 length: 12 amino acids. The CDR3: CAIGRGADEQYF. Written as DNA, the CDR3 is TGTGCCATCGGTCGGGGCGCCGACGAGCAGTACTTC.

In DNA, the CDR3 is TGCAGTGCTAGTTTCGGGGGTGCGAACACCGGGGAGCTGTTTTTT. Translation: CSASFGGANTGELFF. The V and J genes are TRBV20-1 and TRBJ2-2, with D maybe TRBD2 (6 bases). The germline CDR1 and CDR2 sequences are DFQATT and SNEGSKA (reference sequence). V lost 3 bases and J 0 bases, leaving 11 bases between the germline ends. The CDR3 extends over 15 amino acids.

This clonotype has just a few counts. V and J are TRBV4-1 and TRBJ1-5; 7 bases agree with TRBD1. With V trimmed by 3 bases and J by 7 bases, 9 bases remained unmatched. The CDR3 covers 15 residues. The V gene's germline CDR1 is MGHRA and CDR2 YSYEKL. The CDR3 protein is CASSQVLTGPQPQHF. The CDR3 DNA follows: TGCGCCAGCAGCCAGGTTCTGACAGGGCCCCAGCCCCAGCATTTT.

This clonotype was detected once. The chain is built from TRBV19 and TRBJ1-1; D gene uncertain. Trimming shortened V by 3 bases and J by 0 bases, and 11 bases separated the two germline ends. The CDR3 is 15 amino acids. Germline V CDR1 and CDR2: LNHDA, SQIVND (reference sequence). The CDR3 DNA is TGTGCCAGTAGTATTGGGGTCGGAGTGAACACTGAAGCTTTCTTT. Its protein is CASSIGVGVNTEAFF.

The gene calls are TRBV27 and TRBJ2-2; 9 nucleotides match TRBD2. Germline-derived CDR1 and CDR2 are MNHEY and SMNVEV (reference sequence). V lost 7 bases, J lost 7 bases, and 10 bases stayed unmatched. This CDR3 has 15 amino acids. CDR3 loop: CASTPASGGFGELFF. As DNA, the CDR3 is TGTGCCAGCACTCCCGCCAGCGGGGGGTTCGGGGAGCTGTTTTTT.

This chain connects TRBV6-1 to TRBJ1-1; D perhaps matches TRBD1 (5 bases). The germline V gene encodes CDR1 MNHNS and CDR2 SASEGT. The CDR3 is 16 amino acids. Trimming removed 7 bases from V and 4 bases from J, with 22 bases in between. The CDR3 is CASTDLGGRRGTEAFF. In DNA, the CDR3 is TGTGCCAGCACAGACCTGGGGGGGAGAAGAGGCACTGAAGCTTTCTTT.

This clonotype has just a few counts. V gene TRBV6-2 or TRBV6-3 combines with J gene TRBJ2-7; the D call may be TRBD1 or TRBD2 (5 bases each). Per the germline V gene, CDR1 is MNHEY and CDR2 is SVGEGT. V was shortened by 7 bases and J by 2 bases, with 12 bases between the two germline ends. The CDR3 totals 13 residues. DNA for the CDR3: TGTGCCAGCACCGGGGCCTGGACCTACGAGCAGTACTTC. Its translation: CASTGAWTYEQYF.

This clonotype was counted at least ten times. Here the CDR3 reads CASSPGTDNEQFF. The CDR3 DNA reads TGTGCCAGCTCACCTGGGACAGACAATGAGCAGTTCTTC. The gene calls are TRBV18 and TRBJ2-1, with 7 positions matching TRBD1. From germline, CDR1 is KGHSH and CDR2 LQKENI. J lost 5 bases, V lost 3 bases, and 1 base had no gene match. CDR3 length equals 13 residues.

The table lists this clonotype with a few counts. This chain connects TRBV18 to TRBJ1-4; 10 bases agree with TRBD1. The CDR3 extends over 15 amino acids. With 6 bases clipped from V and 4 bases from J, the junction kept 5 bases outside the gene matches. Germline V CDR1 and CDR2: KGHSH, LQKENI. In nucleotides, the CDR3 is TGTGCCAGCTCCCGGGACAGGGGATTTAATGAAAAACTGTTTTTT. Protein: CASSRDRGFNEKLFF.

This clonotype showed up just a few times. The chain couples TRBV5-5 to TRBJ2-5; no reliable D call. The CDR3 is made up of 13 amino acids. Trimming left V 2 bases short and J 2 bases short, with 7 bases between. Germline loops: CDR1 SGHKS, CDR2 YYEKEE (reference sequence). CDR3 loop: CASSFVSQETQYF. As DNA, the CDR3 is TGTGCCAGCAGCTTTGTAAGTCAAGAGACCCAGTACTTC.

The CDR3 is CASSNSGAGQGGNTIYF. CDR3 nucleotide sequence: TGCGCCAGCAGCAATAGCGGAGCGGGACAGGGAGGAAACACCATATATTTT. The chain recombines TRBV4-3 with TRBJ1-3, with TRBD1 identical over 9 bases. There are 17 residues in the CDR3. Germline V CDR1 and CDR2: LGHNA, YSLEER. Germline trimming cut 5 bases from V and 4 bases from J; bases unmatched to any gene: 12.

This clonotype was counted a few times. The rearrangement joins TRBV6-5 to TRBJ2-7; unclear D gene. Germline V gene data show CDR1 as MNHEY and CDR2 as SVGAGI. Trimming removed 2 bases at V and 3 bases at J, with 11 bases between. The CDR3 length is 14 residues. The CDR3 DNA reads TGTGCCAGCAGTTACGGGGTTTCCCTCTACGAGCAGTACTTC. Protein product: CASSYGVSLYEQYF.

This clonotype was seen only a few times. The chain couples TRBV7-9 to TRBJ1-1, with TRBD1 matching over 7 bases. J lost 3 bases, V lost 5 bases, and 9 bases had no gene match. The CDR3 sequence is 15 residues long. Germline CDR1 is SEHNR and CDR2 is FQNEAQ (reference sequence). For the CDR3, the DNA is TGTGCCAGCAGCGAGCGGGACAGAGTAGACACTGAAGCTTTCTTT. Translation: CASSERDRVDTEAFF.

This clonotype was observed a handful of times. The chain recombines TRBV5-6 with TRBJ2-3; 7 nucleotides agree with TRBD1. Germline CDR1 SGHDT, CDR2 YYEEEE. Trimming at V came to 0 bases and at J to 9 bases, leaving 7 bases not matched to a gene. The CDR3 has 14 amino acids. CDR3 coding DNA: TGTGCCAGCAGCTTGGCCGAGGGGGCAGTGACGCAGTATTTT. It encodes CASSLAEGAVTQYF.

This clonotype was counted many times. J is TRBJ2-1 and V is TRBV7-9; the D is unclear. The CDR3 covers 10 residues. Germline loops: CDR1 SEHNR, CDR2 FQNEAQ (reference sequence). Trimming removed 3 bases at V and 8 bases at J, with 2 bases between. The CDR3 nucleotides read TGTGCCAGCAGCTTCTATGAGCAGTTCTTC. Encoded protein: CASSFYEQFF.

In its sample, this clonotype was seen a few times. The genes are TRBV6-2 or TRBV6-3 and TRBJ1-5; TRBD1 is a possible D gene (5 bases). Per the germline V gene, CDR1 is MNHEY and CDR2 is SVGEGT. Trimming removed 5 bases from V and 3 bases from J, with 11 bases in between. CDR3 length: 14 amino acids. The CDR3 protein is CASSTTGDNQPQHF. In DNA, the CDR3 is TGTGCCAGCAGTACAACAGGAGACAATCAGCCCCAGCATTTT.